The following is a T cell receptor (beta chain) sequence with its context. Its antigen is undetermined. Method: immunoSEQ multiplex PCR; TCRdb's copy keeps in-frame clones and lacks some. Among over 130,000 clones, around 86% were seen once, and the ten largest hold around 10%. This specimen comes from a study of cytomegalovirus exposure and HLA in healthy donors. Notes on the study in general: A classifier reportedly called cytomegalovirus status with high sensitivity and specificity. Three CMV-associated chains proved CMV antigen-specific in vitro. Subsequent analysis found a tendency for first-cohort TCR clusters to co-occur within the 120 or so validation repertoires. Cytomegalovirus association was listed for around 170 TCR beta chains.

This CDR3 spans 13 amino acids. Trimming at V came to 7 bases and at J to 4 bases, leaving 5 bases not matched to a gene. The germline V gene has CDR1 SQVTM and CDR2 ANQGSEA. Sequencing used PBMCs. The receptor was isolated from a man between 18 and 29 years old in good health and CMV-seropositive. The chain carries TRBV29-1 and TRBJ1-1, with TRBD1 matching 11 bases. The CDR3 loop is CSAGQGAGTEAFF. CDR3 nucleotides: TGCAGCGCAGGACAGGGGGCGGGCACTGAAGCTTTCTTT.